Following are 26 T cell receptor beta chains from one sample sequenced in a study of regulatory T cells in long-lasting Graves disease. Time point in this sample: newly diagnosed GD, antithyroid drugs for less than 3 months. From PBMCs, RNA was extracted and then used to make the TCR library. TCR beta libraries were built with iRepertoire HTBI primers and Arm-PCR of CDR3 regions. Via MiXCR, TCRdb re-called the multiplex PCR reads, giving one row per CDR3 protein. This repertoire shows about 470,000 distinct CDR3 sequences, 15% found once; its top ten account for around 17%. In addition, the sample was reused for a study of T cells in Graves' hyperthyroidism and ophthalmopathy.

The specimen comprised peripheral blood mononuclear cells (PBMCs), sampled at new diagnosis, from a patient treated with antithyroid drugs. The receptor source for this set is a woman under 40 with Graves disease.

This clonotype was observed at least ten times. The chain uses TRBV6-2 or TRBV6-3 and TRBJ2-4; D gene unclear. CDR1 MNHEY and CDR2 SVGEGT come from the germline V gene. This CDR3 comprises 15 residues. The V and J ends lost 5 bases and 1 base respectively, with 12 bases between them. The CDR3 sequence: CASSVGGTAKNIQYF. The CDR3 nucleotides are TGTGCCAGCAGTGTCGGTGGTACGGCCAAAAACATTCAGTACTTC.

This clonotype was observed many times. The chain employs TRBV6-5 and TRBJ2-1, with 7 bases that match TRBD2. Germline CDR1 reads MNHEY; CDR2 reads SVGAGI. This CDR3 contains 16 residues. Trimming at V came to 4 bases and at J to 4 bases, leaving 10 bases not matched to a gene. This CDR3 is CASSSPGASGYNEQFF. CDR3 bases: TGTGCCAGCAGTTCCCCCGGGGCTAGCGGATACAATGAGCAGTTCTTC.

This clonotype was seen ten or more times. This rearrangement joins TRBV2 to TRBJ1-1; the D gene is possibly TRBD1 (6 bases). Germline V gene data show CDR1 as SNHLY and CDR2 as FYNNEI. The CDR3 is 12 residues long. V lost 8 bases and J 7 bases, leaving 14 bases between the germline ends. The CDR3 is CASSSRGVEAFF. CDR3 in DNA: TGTGCCAGCTCGTCCAGGGGCGTTGAAGCTTTCTTT.

V usage is TRBV10-1 and J usage is TRBJ2-2; D ambiguous. Per the germline V gene, CDR1 is WNHNN and CDR2 is SYGVQD (reference sequence). The V and J ends lost 2 bases and 9 bases respectively, with 13 bases between them. The CDR3 sequence is 14 residues long. The CDR3, as DNA: TGCGCCAGCAGTGAGGGCAGAGCAAACAGGGAGCTGTTTTTT. Protein product: CASSEGRANRELFF.

This clonotype has ten or more counts. The chain links TRBV28 to TRBJ2-5, with D possibly matching TRBD2 (6 bases). Germline CDR1 MDHEN, CDR2 SYDVKM. The germline V and J ends were trimmed by 1 base and 13 bases, with 22 bases remaining between them. The CDR3 extends over 15 amino acids. The CDR3: CASSLSLEGILTRYF. The CDR3 nucleotides read TGTGCCAGCAGTTTATCCCTGGAGGGGATCCTAACTCGGTACTTC.

This clonotype was picked up many times. The chain employs TRBV11-2 and TRBJ2-1; 9 nucleotides align to TRBD2. Per the germline V gene, CDR1 is SGHAT and CDR2 is FQNNGV. The CDR3 has 17 residues. The trim removed 1 base at V and 10 bases at J, leaving 14 bases unmatched. CDR3 sequence: CASSLGTSGPNRREQFF. DNA for the CDR3: TGTGCCAGCAGCTTAGGTACTAGCGGGCCAAACAGGCGAGAGCAGTTCTTC.

The table lists this clonotype with many counts. The V and J genes are TRBV27 and TRBJ2-3, with 7 bases matching TRBD1. V trimming: 2 bases; J trimming: 1 base; junction bases outside the gene matches: 6. The CDR3 is 16 residues long. In germline, CDR1 is MNHEY, CDR2 SMNVEV (reference sequence). CDR3 coding DNA: TGTGCCAGCAGTTTACCCGACAGGGTTGGCACAGATACGCAGTATTTT. This translates into CASSLPDRVGTDTQYF.

This clonotype was observed at least ten times. The chain has TRBV6-1 and TRBJ2-7; tentative D call: TRBD1 (5 bases). The CDR3 runs 13 residues. The germline gives CDR1 MNHNS, CDR2 SASEGT. Trimming stripped 5 bases from V and 1 base from J, with 9 bases between. As DNA, the CDR3 is TGTGCCAGCAGTAGACAGCAATCCTACGAGCAGTACTTC. Translated, it gives CASSRQQSYEQYF.

The chain recombines TRBV9 with TRBJ1-3, with D perhaps TRBD1 (6 bases). Germline lookup yields CDR1 SGDLS and CDR2 YYNGEE. The CDR3 totals 15 residues. The ends were cut back, 3 bases at V and 4 bases at J, with 14 bases in the middle. The CDR3 nucleotides are TGTGCCAGCAGCGGCCAGGGGTCGGGCGGAAACACCATATATTTT. It encodes CASSGQGSGGNTIYF.

A few counts support this clonotype. The V gene is TRBV20-1, the J gene TRBJ1-1; D gene uncertain. Germline V CDR1 and CDR2: DFQATT, SNEGSKA (reference sequence). V was pared by 6 bases and J by 1 base, with 12 bases between. CDR3 length: 13 amino acids. The CDR3 here is CSAARGENTEAFF. The CDR3 DNA is TGCAGTGCCGCCCGCGGGGAGAACACTGAAGCTTTCTTT.

This clonotype was seen a handful of times. The missing conserved phenylalanine or tryptophan at the end of this CDR3 makes a read error likely. The rearrangement joins TRBV3-1 to TRBJ1-1; a weak D match, TRBD1 (5 bases). The CDR3 runs 15 residues. Germline V lookup: CDR1 LGHDT, CDR2 YNNKEL (reference sequence). Trimming removed 4 bases from V and 3 bases from J, with 15 bases in between. CDR3: CASSLREGWYTEAFV. The DNA of the CDR3 is TGTGCCAGCAGCCTTAGGGAGGGGTGGTACACTGAAGCTTTCGTT.

This clonotype has at least ten counts. This rearrangement joins TRBV30 to TRBJ2-5; TRBD1 might be the D (7 bases). The CDR3 totals 12 residues. Germline V gene lookup returns CDR1 GTSNPN and CDR2 SVGIG (reference sequence). Deletions cut 5 bases from V and 4 bases from J, with 11 bases between. The CDR3 sequence: CAWHRGGETQYF. CDR3 coding DNA: TGTGCCTGGCACAGGGGAGGAGAGACCCAGTACTTC.

The rearrangement joins TRBV12-3 or TRBV12-4 to TRBJ2-1; 7 bases map to TRBD2. The V segment lost 6 bases and the J segment 0 bases; nucleotides outside the gene matches: 8. The CDR3 runs to 16 residues. CDR3 region: CASSSLAGSSYNEQFF. The CDR3 DNA reads TGTGCCAGCAGCTCCTTAGCGGGCAGCTCCTACAATGAGCAGTTCTTC.

The chain employs TRBV5-4 and TRBJ2-1; the match to TRBD2 covers 7 bases. Unmatched junction bases numbered 8, after V lost 2 bases and J lost 9 bases. The germline CDR1 and CDR2 sequences are SGHNT and YYREEE (reference sequence). The CDR3 sequence is 14 residues long. The CDR3, as DNA: TGTGCCAGCAGCTTAAAGGCGGGAGTGAGTGAGCAGTTCTTC. It encodes CASSLKAGVSEQFF.

The chain has TRBV27 and TRBJ1-6, with D tentatively TRBD1 (5 bases). The V and J ends lost 10 bases and 0 bases respectively, with 25 bases between them. The CDR3 loop spans 19 amino acids. From germline, CDR1 is MNHEY and CDR2 SMNVEV (reference sequence). The CDR3 region is CATRPDSFPGGSYNSPLHF. CDR3 DNA sequence: TGTGCCACCCGACCAGACAGCTTCCCCGGGGGCTCCTATAATTCACCCCTCCACTTT.

This clonotype was recorded at least ten times. J is TRBJ2-7 and V is TRBV7-9; 8 positions match TRBD2. Per germline, CDR1 SEHNR and CDR2 FQNEAQ (reference sequence). The V and J ends lost 4 bases and 2 bases, in that order; junction bases with no gene match: 4. This CDR3 contains 14 residues. CDR3 coding DNA: TGTGCCAGCAGCTCACTAGCGGATCCCTACGAGCAGTACTTC. As protein: CASSSLADPYEQYF.

This clonotype was detected only a few times. This chain joins TRBV20-1 and TRBJ2-6; the D gene is possibly TRBD1 (5 bases). Germline CDR1 is DFQATT and CDR2 is SNEGSKA (reference sequence). The CDR3 contains 17 residues. Trimming left V 6 bases short and J 0 bases short, with 18 bases between. CDR3 residues: CSASRPGLRSGANVLTF. The CDR3, as DNA: TGCAGTGCCAGTCGGCCAGGGCTCCGCTCTGGGGCCAACGTCCTGACTTTC.

This clonotype has at least ten counts. The rearrangement uses TRBV28 and TRBJ1-5, with TRBD1 identical over 7 bases. Germline CDR1 and CDR2: MDHEN and SYDVKM. The V gene end was trimmed by 6 bases and the J gene end by 2 bases; junction bases not matched to a gene: 10. This CDR3 contains 16 residues. As DNA, the CDR3 is TGTGCCAGCAGCCCCTGGGAGGGGGCGGGCAATCAGCCCCAGCATTTT. Its translation: CASSPWEGAGNQPQHF.

This clonotype has ten or more counts. V is TRBV7-9 and J is TRBJ1-1; D perhaps matches TRBD1 (6 bases). The germline V and J ends were trimmed by 0 bases and 6 bases, with 20 bases remaining between them. The CDR3 loop spans 17 amino acids. CDR1 and CDR2 from the germline V gene are SEHNR and FQNEAQ (reference sequence). In DNA form, the CDR3 reads TGTGCCAGCAGCTTAGCGGGTAGGAAGGGGGTGTTCGCTGAAGCTTTCTTT. This sequence encodes CASSLAGRKGVFAEAFF. Full variable domain (missing parts from reference TRBV7-9 and TRBJ1-1): DTGVSQNPRHKITKRGQNVTFRCDPISEHNRLYWYRQTLGQGPEFLTYFQNEAQLEKSRLLSDRFSAERPKGSFSTLEIQRTEQGDSAMYLCASSLAGRKGVFAEAFFGQGTRLTVV.

This clonotype was counted at least ten times. The V gene is TRBV28, the J gene TRBJ2-7, with TRBD2 matching 10 bases. This CDR3 has 13 residues. After removal of 7 bases from V and 13 bases from J, the junction contained 13 bases not matched to a gene. CDR1 MDHEN and CDR2 SYDVKM come from the germline V gene. The CDR3 loop is CASKGAGGPNHYF. The CDR3 DNA follows: TGTGCCAGCAAGGGAGCGGGAGGGCCAAATCATTACTTC.

Points on this clonotype: A much larger clone sits a single nucleotide away, making a read error possible. The chain uses TRBV7-3 and TRBJ2-2, with D hard to call. The germline CDR1 and CDR2 sequences are SGHTA and FQGTGA. The CDR3 consists of 13 residues. V gave up 4 bases and J gave up 0 bases, with 3 bases separating them. In DNA, the CDR3 is TGTGCCAGCAGCTGGTCGAACACCGGGGAGCTGTTTTTT. This gives the protein CASSWSNTGELFF.

This clonotype was counted at least ten times. The chain recombines TRBV11-2 with TRBJ2-6; D is possibly TRBD1 (6 bases). The V gene lost 5 bases and the J gene lost 2 bases, with 19 bases spanning the gap. From germline, CDR1 is SGHAT and CDR2 FQNNGV. The CDR3 contains 18 residues. CDR3 DNA sequence: TGTGCCAGCAGCATTAGAGGGAGCCACAGGGCTGGGGCCAACGTCCTGACTTTC. Encoded protein: CASSIRGSHRAGANVLTF. The full variable domain, in which reference TRBV11-2 and TRBJ2-6 provide the parts outside the CDR3, is EAGVAQSPRYKIIEKRQSVAFWCNPISGHATLYWYQQILGQGPKLLIQFQNNGVVDDSQLPKDRFSAERLKGVDSTLKIQPAKLEDSAVYLCASSIRGSHRAGANVLTFGAGSRLTVL.

This chain links TRBV6-5 with TRBJ2-7, with no clear D. The CDR3 covers 17 residues. Germline V gives CDR1 MNHEY, CDR2 SVGAGI. Trimming removed 0 bases at V and 1 base at J, with 16 bases between. The CDR3 here is CASSYSSRSLSSYEQYF. CDR3 DNA sequence: TGTGCCAGCAGTTACTCGAGTCGTTCGCTGAGTTCCTACGAGCAGTACTTC.

This clonotype was observed at least ten times. The chain is built from TRBV7-9 and TRBJ2-7; TRBD1 might be the D (6 bases). This CDR3 region has 15 residues. CDR1 SEHNR and CDR2 FQNEAQ come from the germline V gene (reference sequence). Between the trimmed V and J ends, which lost 3 bases and 2 bases, there was a span of 14 bases. CDR3 region: CASSFDRDTAYEQYF. The CDR3 DNA follows: TGTGCCAGCAGCTTCGACCGGGACACCGCCTACGAGCAGTACTTC.

Many counts were recorded for this clonotype. This sequence joins TRBV12-3 or TRBV12-4 and TRBJ2-5, with D unclear. The germline V and J ends were trimmed by 6 bases and 5 bases, with 10 bases remaining between them. This CDR3 is built from 12 residues. CDR3 sequence: CASSVARETQYF. The CDR3 nucleotides read TGTGCCAGCAGCGTAGCCCGTGAGACCCAGTACTTC.

This clonotype was detected a few times. The chain couples TRBV27 to TRBJ2-7; a weak D match, TRBD1 (5 bases). V lost 6 bases and J 3 bases, leaving 24 bases between the germline ends. Per the germline V gene, CDR1 is MNHEY and CDR2 is SMNVEV (reference sequence). There are 17 residues in the CDR3. CDR3 residues: CASSRPGPDGLHYEQYF. CDR3 nucleotide sequence: TGTGCCAGCAGCCGCCCAGGGCCGGACGGCTTACACTACGAGCAGTACTTC.